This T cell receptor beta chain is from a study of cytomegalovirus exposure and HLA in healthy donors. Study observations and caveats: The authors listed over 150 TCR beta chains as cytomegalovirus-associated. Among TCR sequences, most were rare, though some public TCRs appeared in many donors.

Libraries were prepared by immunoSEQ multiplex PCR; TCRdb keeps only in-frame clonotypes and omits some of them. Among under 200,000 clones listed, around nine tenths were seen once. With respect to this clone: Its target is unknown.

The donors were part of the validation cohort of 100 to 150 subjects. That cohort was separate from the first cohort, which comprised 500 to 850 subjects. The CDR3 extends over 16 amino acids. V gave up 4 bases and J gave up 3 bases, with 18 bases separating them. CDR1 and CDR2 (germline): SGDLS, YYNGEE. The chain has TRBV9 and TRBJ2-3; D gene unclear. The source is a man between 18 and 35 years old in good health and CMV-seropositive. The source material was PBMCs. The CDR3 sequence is CASSPDPGDQTDTQYF. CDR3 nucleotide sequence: TGTGCCAGCAGCCCCGACCCCGGAGATCAAACAGATACGCAGTATTTT. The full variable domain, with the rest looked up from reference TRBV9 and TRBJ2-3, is DSGVTQTPKHLITATGQRVTLRCSPRSGDLSVYWYQQSLDQGLQFLIQYYNGEERAKGNILERFSAQQFPDLHSELNLSSLELGDSALYFCASSPDPGDQTDTQYFGPGTRLTVL.